These 16 T cell receptor beta chains came from one sample sequenced in a study of cytomegalovirus exposure and HLA in healthy donors. PCR involved 60 Vbeta and 13 Jbeta primers. TCRdb keeps only in-frame clones here, not all; method: immunoSEQ multiplex PCR. The repertoire has approximately 190,000 clones, over 70% of them found once; the top ten carry 3% to 4.5%. The material sequenced was PBMCs. The source is a man in his fifties in good health and CMV-seronegative.

In its sample, this clone was seen a few times. This chain joins TRBV23-1 and TRBJ1-1; TRBD1 is a possible D gene (5 bases). TRBV23-1 is noted as an ORF with a role that remains uncertain. V was cut by 8 bases and J by 2 bases, with 15 bases left in between. This CDR3 has 14 amino acids. The CDR3 region has the DNA TGCGCCAGCTCCCGCGGGGCTATAAACACTGAAGCTTTCTTT. Protein product: CASSRGAINTEAFF.

V usage is TRBV4-1 and J usage is TRBJ1-2; the D is unclear. The germline V gene encodes CDR1 MGHRA and CDR2 YSYEKL. The CDR3 consists of 15 residues. With 0 bases removed from V and 8 bases from J, the gap between germline ends came to 16 bases. The CDR3: CASSQEYITGWGYTF. The CDR3 DNA follows: TGCGCCAGCAGCCAAGAGTACATAACGGGATGGGGCTACACCTTC.

The chain recombines TRBV6-5 with TRBJ1-2; D call uncertain. Germline V gene lookup returns CDR1 MNHEY and CDR2 SVGAGI. V was pared by 8 bases and J by 0 bases, with 13 bases between. The CDR3 spans 14 residues. CDR3 amino acids: CASYSSGANYGYTF. In DNA, the CDR3 is TGTGCCAGCTACTCTTCCGGGGCTAACTATGGCTACACCTTC.

This clone was picked up one time. The rearrangement uses TRBV5-1 and TRBJ1-1, with TRBD1 matching over 8 bases. CDR1 SGHRS and CDR2 YFSETQ come from the germline V gene. V gave up 5 bases and J gave up 0 bases; unmatched junction bases: 3. The CDR3 is 14 amino acids. DNA of the CDR3: TGCGCCAGCAGTGAACAGGGGGTGAACACTGAAGCTTTCTTT. Amino acids: CASSEQGVNTEAFF.

The gene calls are TRBV25-1 and TRBJ2-3, with D possibly being TRBD1 (5 bases). CDR1 is MGHDK, CDR2 SYGVNS, per germline. This CDR3 spans 14 amino acids. Trimming left V 4 bases short and J 2 bases short, with 10 bases between. CDR3 sequence reads: CASSAQGSTDTQYF. CDR3 nucleotide sequence: TGTGCCAGCAGTGCTCAGGGTTCCACAGATACGCAGTATTTT.

The chain uses TRBV30 and TRBJ1-2, with unresolved D. V lost 2 bases to trimming and J lost 7 bases, with 14 bases between them. The V gene's germline CDR1 is GTSNPN and CDR2 SVGIG (reference sequence). The CDR3 is 13 amino acids. DNA of the CDR3: TGTGCCTGGAGTTTGGAGCCCCCCGGTGGCTACACCTTC. It encodes CAWSLEPPGGYTF.

This chain connects TRBV7-8 to TRBJ2-3, with D perhaps matching TRBD2 (6 bases). The V and J ends lost 5 bases and 7 bases respectively, with 13 bases between them. Per the germline V gene, CDR1 is SGHVS and CDR2 is FQNEAQ. The CDR3 is 13 residues long. Here the CDR3 reads CASSNGGRNTQYF. In DNA, the CDR3 is TGTGCCAGCAGCAATGGAGGGAGGAATACGCAGTATTTT.

V usage is TRBV11-2 and J usage is TRBJ2-5; 8 nucleotides line up with TRBD1. Losses at the gene ends were 5 bases for V and 4 bases for J; bases not matched to a gene: 15. Germline-derived CDR1 and CDR2 are SGHAT and FQNNGV. The CDR3 is 17 residues long. CDR3 amino acids: CASSVNTGDRRGETQYF. Here the CDR3 DNA reads TGTGCCAGCAGCGTGAATACTGGGGACAGGAGAGGAGAGACCCAGTACTTC.

This chain joins TRBV4-1 and TRBJ2-1; 8 bases align to TRBD2. Germline values: CDR1 MGHRA, CDR2 YSYEKL. The CDR3 is made up of 15 amino acids. V lost 4 bases and J lost 3; bases outside the gene matches: 5. In DNA, the CDR3 is TGCGCCAGCAGCCCAACCGGGACTAGCTACAATGAGCAGTTCTTC. Its protein is CASSPTGTSYNEQFF.

This clone was recorded a few times. The chain couples TRBV29-1 to TRBJ1-2, with 8 nucleotides matching TRBD1. The germline V gene has CDR1 SQVTM and CDR2 ANQGSEA. The CDR3 runs to 13 residues. The V and J ends lost 6 bases and 2 bases, in that order; junction bases with no gene match: 5. DNA of the CDR3: TGCAGCGTCGGACAGGGAGTAAACTATGGCTACACCTTC. Amino acids: CSVGQGVNYGYTF.

The V gene is TRBV6-5, the J gene TRBJ1-4; D gene uncertain. CDR1 is MNHEY, CDR2 SVGAGI, per germline. V lost 1 base to trimming and J lost 8 bases, with 14 bases between them. The CDR3 consists of 15 residues. CDR3 protein: CASSYFGVNHEKLFF. The CDR3 DNA is TGTGCCAGCAGTTACTTCGGGGTAAATCACGAAAAACTGTTTTTT.

The chain has TRBV27 and TRBJ2-5, with TRBD1 matching 8 bases. Germline CDR1 reads MNHEY; CDR2 reads SMNVEV (reference sequence). CDR3 length equals 15 residues. Germline trimming cut 5 bases from V and 2 bases from J; bases unmatched to any gene: 7. CDR3 DNA: TGTGCCAGCAGTCCCTGGACAGGGAAGCAAGAGACCCAGTACTTC. Translating gives CASSPWTGKQETQYF.

V usage is TRBV9 and J usage is TRBJ2-5; 9 nucleotides line up with TRBD2. The trim removed 2 bases at V and 3 bases at J, leaving 5 bases unmatched. The CDR3 covers 15 residues. Germline V CDR1 and CDR2: SGDLS, YYNGEE. The CDR3 sequence is CASSVDGGREETQYF. The DNA of the CDR3 is TGTGCCAGCAGCGTCGATGGCGGGAGGGAAGAGACCCAGTACTTC.

The chain employs TRBV7-6 and TRBJ2-7, with D tentatively TRBD2 (6 bases). This CDR3 comprises 14 residues. The V end lost 0 bases, the J end lost 7 bases, and 13 bases lay between the germline ends. Germline CDR1 reads SGHVS; CDR2 reads FNYEAQ. The CDR3 sequence: CASSLAGGVREQYF. In DNA, the CDR3 is TGTGCCAGCAGCTTAGCCGGCGGGGTGAGGGAGCAGTACTTC.

The V gene is TRBV7-2, the J gene TRBJ1-2; no reliable D call. CDR1 and CDR2 (germline): SGHTA, FQGNSA. This CDR3 region has 12 residues. The ends were cut back, 8 bases at V and 7 bases at J, with 14 bases in the middle. CDR3 amino acids: CASEAVLGGYTF. For the CDR3, the DNA is TGTGCCAGCGAGGCGGTCCTTGGTGGCTACACCTTC.

The chain joins TRBV6-4 to TRBJ2-1, with TRBD2 matching over 10 bases. The CDR3 consists of 14 residues. The V gene's germline CDR1 is MRHNA and CDR2 SNTAGT. V shed 3 bases and J 4 bases; nucleotides not matched to a gene: 0. The CDR3 here is CASSDSGGYNEQFF. CDR3 bases: TGTGCCAGCAGTGATAGCGGGGGGTACAATGAGCAGTTCTTC.